This T cell receptor beta chain was recorded in a study of blood T cell repertoires in COVID-19 (dated by TCRdb to about 2020). As for the study more broadly: The collaborator samples originated in the United States, Italy and Spain and spanned the acute and convalescent phases of COVID-19. The sample metadata nearly always contained a de-identified subject ID, COVID-19 status, age in years and sex. Subjects who had been exposed to COVID-19, were actively infected with it, or had recovered from it provided the deeply sampled blood TCRbeta repertoires that made up the dataset. Where available, HLA class I and class II types were obtained from metadata supplied by the sample provider rather than from assay-based typing. Samples came from the ongoing ImmuneRACE study (first 160 participants) plus 1,254 subjects from 6 global collaborators. The prospective study material was composed of cDNA or gDNA derived from T cells, B-cell-depleted T cells, or PBMCs. The repertoires were released in a freely available public database intended as a resource for research on the immune response to SARS-CoV-2. What the authors observed across the whole study: The amount of clinical and demographic metadata varied by source and participant and was provided uncurated.

A remark on this clone: It has no known antigen specificity. Within one base of it there is no much larger clone, and no base qualities were kept.

TCRbeta CDR3 regions were amplified from genomic DNA using the immunoSEQ Assay, a bias-controlled multiplex PCR. For the original study's pipeline: The number of nucleated cells in each sample was estimated by amplification of reference gene primers within the assay. To quantify the absolute abundance of each unique TCRbeta CDR3 rearrangement, sequence reads were collapsed and filtered. For each sample, productive Simpson clonality was calculated by taking the square root of Simpson's diversity index across productive rearrangements. Entries here come from immuneACCESS through TCRdb and include only in-frame sequences with V and J called. Some clones fail to appear in such tables; in the studies checked, an unresolved V gene covers under half of the shortfall, and the cause of the remainder is unknown. V, J and clone size are those of that table, while D and trimming were read from the DNA. The table for this sample lists around 63,000 clones; 80% to 90% of them were counted only once. 15% to 20% of the sample is taken by the ten largest.

One collaborating source in Seattle enrolled patients during active infection and followed them longitudinally through the course of disease. Collaborating institutions collected whole blood in K2EDTA tubes following their own protocols. For TCRbeta analysis, collaborators shipped samples as frozen whole blood, isolated PBMCs, or DNA extracted from either of those sample types. The CDR3 goes from the cysteine to the phenylalanine over 15 residues. The CDR3 DNA has 45 bases and is translated from base 1. CDR1 SGHTA and CDR2 FQGNSA are derived from the germline V gene. Germline trimming amounts to 5 bases on V and 5 bases on J, with 3 as the count of junction bases outside the gene matches.

The chain employs TRBV7-2 and TRBJ2-2; TRBD2 fits 12 bases in the junction. The sequenced sample was peripheral blood. The origin of this receptor is a woman aged 60 to 75 with COVID-19, enrolled during active disease. The CDR3 protein: CASSLGLAGTGELFF. The nucleotide sequence reads TGTGCCAGCAGCCTCGGACTAGCGGGGACCGGGGAGCTGTTTTTT.